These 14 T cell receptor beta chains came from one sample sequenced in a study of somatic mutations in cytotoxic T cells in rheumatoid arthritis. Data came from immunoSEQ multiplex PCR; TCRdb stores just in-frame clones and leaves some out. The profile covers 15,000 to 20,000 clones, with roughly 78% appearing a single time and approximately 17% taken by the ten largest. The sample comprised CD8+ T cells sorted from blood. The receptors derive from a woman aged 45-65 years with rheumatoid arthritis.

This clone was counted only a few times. DNA for the CDR3: TGTGCCAGCAGCACCCAGGGGTTAACCGGGGAGCTGTTTTTT. Translation: CASSTQGLTGELFF. V gene TRBV5-6 combines with J gene TRBJ2-2, with D possibly matching TRBD1 (6 bases). Germline V gives CDR1 SGHDT, CDR2 YYEEEE. CDR3 length: 14 residues. Between the trimmed V and J ends, which lost 4 bases and 5 bases, there was a span of 12 bases.

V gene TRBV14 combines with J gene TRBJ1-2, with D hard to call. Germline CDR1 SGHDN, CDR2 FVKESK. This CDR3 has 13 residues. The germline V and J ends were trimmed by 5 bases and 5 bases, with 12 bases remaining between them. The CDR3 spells CASSSQSVYGYTF. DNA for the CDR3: TGTGCCAGCAGCTCACAGTCAGTTTATGGCTACACCTTC.

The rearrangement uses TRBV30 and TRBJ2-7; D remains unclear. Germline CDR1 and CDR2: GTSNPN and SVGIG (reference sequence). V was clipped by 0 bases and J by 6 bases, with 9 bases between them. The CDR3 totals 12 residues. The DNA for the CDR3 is TGTGCCTGGAGTGTTTTGGGAACCGAGCAGTACTTC. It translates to CAWSVLGTEQYF.

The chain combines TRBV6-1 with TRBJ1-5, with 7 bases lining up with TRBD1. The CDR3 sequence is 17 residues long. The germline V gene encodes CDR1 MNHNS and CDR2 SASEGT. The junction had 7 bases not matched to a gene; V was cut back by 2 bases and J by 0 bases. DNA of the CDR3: TGTGCCAGCAGTGAATGGGACAGAGAATATAGCAATCAGCCCCAGCATTTT. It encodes CASSEWDREYSNQPQHF.

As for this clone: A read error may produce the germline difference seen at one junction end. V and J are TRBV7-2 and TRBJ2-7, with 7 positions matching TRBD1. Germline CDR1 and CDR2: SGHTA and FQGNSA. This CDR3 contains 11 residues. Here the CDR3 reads CASSNGARGHF. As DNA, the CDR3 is TGTGCCAGCAGCAATGGGGCGAGGGGGCACTTC. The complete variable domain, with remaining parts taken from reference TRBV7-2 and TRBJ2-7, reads GAGVSQSPSNKVTEKGKDVELRCDPISGHTALYWYRQSLGQGLEFLIYFQGNSAPDKSGLPSDRFSAERTGGSVSTLTIQRTQQEDSAVYLCASSNGARGHFGPGTRLTVT.

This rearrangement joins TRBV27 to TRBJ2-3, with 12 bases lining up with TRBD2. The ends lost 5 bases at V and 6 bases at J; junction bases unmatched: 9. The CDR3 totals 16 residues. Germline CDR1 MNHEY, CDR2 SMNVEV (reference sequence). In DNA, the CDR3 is TGTGCCAGCAGTGGTACTAGCGGGGGGTTGCTGGATACGCAGTATTTT. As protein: CASSGTSGGLLDTQYF.

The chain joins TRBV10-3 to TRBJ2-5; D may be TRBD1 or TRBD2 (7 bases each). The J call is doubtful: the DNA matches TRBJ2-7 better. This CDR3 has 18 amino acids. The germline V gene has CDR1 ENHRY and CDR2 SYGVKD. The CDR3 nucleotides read TGTGCCATCAGTGCAGGACAGGCAAGCGGGGCCCTCTCCTACGAGCAGTACTTC. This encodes CAISAGQASGALSYEQYF.

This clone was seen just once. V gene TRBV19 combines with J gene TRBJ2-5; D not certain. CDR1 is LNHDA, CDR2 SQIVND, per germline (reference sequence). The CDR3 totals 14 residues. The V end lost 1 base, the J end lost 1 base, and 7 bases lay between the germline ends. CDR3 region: CASSIGPSQETQYF. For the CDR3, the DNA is TGTGCCAGTAGTATAGGGCCGAGCCAAGAGACCCAGTACTTC.

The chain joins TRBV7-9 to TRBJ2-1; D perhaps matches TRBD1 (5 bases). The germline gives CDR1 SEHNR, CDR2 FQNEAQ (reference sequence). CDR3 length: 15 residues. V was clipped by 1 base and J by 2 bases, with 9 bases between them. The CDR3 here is CASSLVQGAYNEQFF. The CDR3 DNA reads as TGTGCCAGCAGCTTAGTTCAGGGCGCCTACAATGAGCAGTTCTTC.

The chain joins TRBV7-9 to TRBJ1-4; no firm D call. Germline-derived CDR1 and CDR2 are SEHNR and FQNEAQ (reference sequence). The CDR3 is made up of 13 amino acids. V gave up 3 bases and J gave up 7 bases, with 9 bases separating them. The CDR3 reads CASSLPGGEKLFF. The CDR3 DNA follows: TGTGCCAGCAGCTTGCCGGGAGGTGAAAAACTGTTTTTT.

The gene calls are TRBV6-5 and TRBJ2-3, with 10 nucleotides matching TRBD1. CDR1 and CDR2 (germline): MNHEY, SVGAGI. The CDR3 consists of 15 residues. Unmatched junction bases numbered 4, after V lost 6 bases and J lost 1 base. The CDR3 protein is CASSLGTGGTDTQYF. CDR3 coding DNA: TGTGCCAGCAGCCTCGGGACAGGGGGCACAGATACGCAGTATTTT.

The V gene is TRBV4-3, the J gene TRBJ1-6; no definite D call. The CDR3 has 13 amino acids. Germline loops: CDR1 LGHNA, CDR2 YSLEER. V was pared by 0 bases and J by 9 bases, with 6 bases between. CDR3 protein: CASSQDLRSPLHF. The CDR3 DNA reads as TGCGCCAGCAGCCAAGATCTACGTTCACCCCTCCACTTT.

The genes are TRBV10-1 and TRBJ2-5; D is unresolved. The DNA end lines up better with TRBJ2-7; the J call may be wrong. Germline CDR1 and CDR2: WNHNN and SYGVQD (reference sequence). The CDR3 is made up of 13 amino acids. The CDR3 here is CASSEGTAFEQYF. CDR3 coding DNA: TGCGCCAGCAGTGAAGGAACAGCTTTCGAGCAGTACTTC.

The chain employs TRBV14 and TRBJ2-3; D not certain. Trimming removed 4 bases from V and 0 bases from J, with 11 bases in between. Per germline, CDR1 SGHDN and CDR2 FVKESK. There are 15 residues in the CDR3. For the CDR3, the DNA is TGTGCCAGCAGCCGCCGACTGGGAAGCACAGATACGCAGTATTTT. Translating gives CASSRRLGSTDTQYF.